This T cell receptor (beta chain) emerged from a study of shared clonotypes between healthy human individuals. Findings of the study overall: In this cohort, only blood was sampled, and tissue repertoires likely differ.

Concerning this clone: What it recognizes is unknown. This CDR3 is also generated by other DNA sequences in the sample.

The V gene end was trimmed by 0 bases and the J gene end by 3 bases; junction bases not matched to a gene: 5. The CDR3 length is 15 residues. Germline V CDR1 and CDR2: KGHSH, LQKENI. Method: immunoSEQ multiplex PCR; TCRdb's copy keeps in-frame clones and lacks some. The sample contains just over 2,000,000 clones, 85% to 95% of which appear only once. The source is a man between 18 and 29 years old in good health. The sequencing sample was made of naive CD4+ T cells sorted from blood. Subset: CD45RA+ positively selected. The rearrangement joins TRBV18 to TRBJ2-7; 7 bases map to TRBD1. CDR3 nucleotide sequence: TGTGCCAGCTCACCACCGGGACAGAGAGGCTACGAGCAGTACTTC. Amino acids: CASSPPGQRGYEQYF. Full variable domain (rest looked up from reference TRBV18 and TRBJ2-7): NAGVMQNPRHLVRRRGQEARLRCSPMKGHSHVYWYRQLPEEGLKFMVYLQKENIIDESGMPKERFSAEFPKEGPSILRIQQVVRGDSAAYFCASSPPGQRGYEQYFGPGTRLTVT.